The T cell receptor beta chain under discussion was sequenced for a study of CD8 T cells in Susac syndrome. Treatment-naive patients with stable or active relapsing-remitting disease were the multiple sclerosis controls. Random hexamers were used to reverse transcribe the RNA input (about 0.45 to 1 ug). Across 54 Vbeta and 13 Jbeta, TCR beta CDR3 was amplified with immunoSEQ multiplex PCR. MiXCR was run by TCRdb on the immunoSEQ multiplex PCR reads, yielding one entry per CDR3 protein. The table records some 450,000 distinct CDR3 sequences, approximately 85% of them present only once. V was pared by 4 bases and J by 2 bases, with 12 bases between. The CDR3 has 14 amino acids. Germline V gene data show CDR1 as SGHVS and CDR2 as FQNEAQ.

Sequencing was carried out using CD8+ T cells from PBMCs. This TCR was sampled from a human donor with multiple sclerosis. V gene TRBV7-8 combines with J gene TRBJ2-7; TRBD1 might be the D (5 bases). The CDR3, as DNA: TGTGCCAGCAGCTCCTTCGTGGGGCCCTACGAGCAGTACTTC. This sequence encodes CASSSFVGPYEQYF.